This T cell receptor beta chain was observed in a study of CD8+CD57+ T cells in acquired aplastic anemia. Study-wide context: The study obtained an average of 3.2 ug of DNA from sorted CD4+ and CD8+ cells. Broader study findings: For CD8+ Simpson's diversity, patients and controls showed no significant difference. Some 29 shared CD8+ CDR3s appeared highly expressed within patients' immunodominant clones.

Both TCR beta VDJ combination and CDR3 sequence profiling were carried out. Genomic DNA was the template for this profiling. One entry per CDR3 protein results from TCRdb running MiXCR on the reads. The sample has around 120,000 distinct CDR3 sequences, 40% seen once; the top ten hold around 2.5%. The CDR3 has 15 residues. The V segment lost 10 bases and the J segment 2 bases; nucleotides outside the gene matches: 8. Germline V gene sequence: CDR1 LNHDA, CDR2 SQIVND (reference sequence). Patients who underwent sequencing had shown CD8+CD57+ cell expansion by flow cytometry. Severe acquired aplastic anemia affected all patients. This clonotype occurred many times. Its antigen is undetermined.

The TCR was taken from a human donor with aplastic anemia. The sequenced sample was sorted CD4+, CD8+, or CD8+CD57+ T cells (not recorded which) from PBMCs. The chain links TRBV19 to TRBJ2-3; TRBD2 matches 11 bases. The CDR3 is CATPPTSGNTDTQYF. The CDR3 region has the DNA TGTGCCACCCCCCCGACTAGCGGGAACACAGATACGCAGTATTTT.